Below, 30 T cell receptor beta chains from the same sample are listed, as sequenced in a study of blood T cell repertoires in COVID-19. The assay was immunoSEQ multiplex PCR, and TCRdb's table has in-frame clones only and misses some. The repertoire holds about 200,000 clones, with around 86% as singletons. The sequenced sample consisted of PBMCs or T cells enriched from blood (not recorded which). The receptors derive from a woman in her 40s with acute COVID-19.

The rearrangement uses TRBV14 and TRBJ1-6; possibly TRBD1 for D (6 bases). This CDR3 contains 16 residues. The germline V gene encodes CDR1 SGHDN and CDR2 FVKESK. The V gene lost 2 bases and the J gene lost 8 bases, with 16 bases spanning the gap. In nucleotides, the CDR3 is TGTGCCAGCAGCCAAAGGACAGTTGGGATCCATTCACCCCTCCACTTT. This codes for CASSQRTVGIHSPLHF.

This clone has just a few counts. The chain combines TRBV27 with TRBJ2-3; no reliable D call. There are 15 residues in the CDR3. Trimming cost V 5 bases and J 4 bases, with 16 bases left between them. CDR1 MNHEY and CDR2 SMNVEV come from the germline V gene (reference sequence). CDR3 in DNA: TGTGCCAGCAGTCGTAGAGGAGTTGGTTCAGATACGCAGTATTTT. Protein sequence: CASSRRGVGSDTQYF.

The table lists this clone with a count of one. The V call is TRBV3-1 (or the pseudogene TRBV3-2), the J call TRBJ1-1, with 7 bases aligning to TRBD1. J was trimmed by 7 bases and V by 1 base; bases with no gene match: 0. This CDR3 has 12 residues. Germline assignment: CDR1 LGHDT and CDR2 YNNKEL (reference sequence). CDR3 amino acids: CASSQGQGEAFF. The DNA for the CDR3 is TGTGCCAGCAGCCAAGGACAGGGTGAAGCTTTCTTT.

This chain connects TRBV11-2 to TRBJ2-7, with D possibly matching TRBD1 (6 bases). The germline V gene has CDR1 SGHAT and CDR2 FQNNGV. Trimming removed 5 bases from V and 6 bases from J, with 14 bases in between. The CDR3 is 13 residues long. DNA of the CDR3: TGTGCCAGCAGCCTACAGACAGGTATCGAGCAGTACTTC. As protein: CASSLQTGIEQYF.

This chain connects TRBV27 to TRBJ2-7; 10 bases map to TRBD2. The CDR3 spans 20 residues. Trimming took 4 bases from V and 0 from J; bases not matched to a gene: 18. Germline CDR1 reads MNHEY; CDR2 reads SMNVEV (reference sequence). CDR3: CASSSKYGTSASPSSYEQYF. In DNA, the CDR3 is TGTGCCAGCAGTTCCAAATATGGGACTAGCGCTAGCCCCAGCTCCTACGAGCAGTACTTC.

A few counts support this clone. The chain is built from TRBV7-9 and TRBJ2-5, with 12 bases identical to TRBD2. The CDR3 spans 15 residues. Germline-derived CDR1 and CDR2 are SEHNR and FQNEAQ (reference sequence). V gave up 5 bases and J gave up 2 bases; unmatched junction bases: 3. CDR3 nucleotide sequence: TGTGCCAGCAGCGTCCTAGCGGGAGGGCAAGAGACCCAGTACTTC. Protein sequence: CASSVLAGGQETQYF. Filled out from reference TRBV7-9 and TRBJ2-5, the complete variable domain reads DTGVSQNPRHKITKRGQNVTFRCDPISEHNRLYWYRQTLGQGPEFLTYFQNEAQLEKSRLLSDRFSAERPKGSFSTLEIQRTEQGDSAMYLCASSVLAGGQETQYFGPGTRLLVL.

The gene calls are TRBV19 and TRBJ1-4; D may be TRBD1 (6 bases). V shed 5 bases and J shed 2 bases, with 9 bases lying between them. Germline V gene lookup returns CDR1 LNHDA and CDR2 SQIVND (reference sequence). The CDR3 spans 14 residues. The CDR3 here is CASSYTGTNEKLFF. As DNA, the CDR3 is TGTGCCAGTAGTTACACAGGGACTAATGAAAAACTGTTTTTT.

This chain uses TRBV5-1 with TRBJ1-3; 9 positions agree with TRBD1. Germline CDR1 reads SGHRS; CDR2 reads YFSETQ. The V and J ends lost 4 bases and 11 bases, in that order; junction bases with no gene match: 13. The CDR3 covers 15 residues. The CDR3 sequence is CASSPMPGQGVAIYF. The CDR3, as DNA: TGCGCCAGCAGCCCAATGCCGGGACAGGGAGTCGCCATATATTTT.

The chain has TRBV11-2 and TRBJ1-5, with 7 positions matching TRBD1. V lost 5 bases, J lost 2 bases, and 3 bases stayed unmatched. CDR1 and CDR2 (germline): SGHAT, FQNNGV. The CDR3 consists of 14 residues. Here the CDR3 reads CASSIGQGNQPQHF. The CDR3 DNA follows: TGTGCCAGCAGCATCGGACAGGGCAATCAGCCCCAGCATTTT. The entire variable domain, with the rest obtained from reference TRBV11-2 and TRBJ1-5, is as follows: EAGVAQSPRYKIIEKRQSVAFWCNPISGHATLYWYQQILGQGPKLLIQFQNNGVVDDSQLPKDRFSAERLKGVDSTLKIQPAKLEDSAVYLCASSIGQGNQPQHFGDGTRLSIL.

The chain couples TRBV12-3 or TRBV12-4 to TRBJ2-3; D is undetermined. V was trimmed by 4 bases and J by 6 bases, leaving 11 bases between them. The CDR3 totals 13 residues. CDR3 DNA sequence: TGTGCCAGCAGTTCAGTGGCCCACGATACGCAGTATTTT. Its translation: CASSSVAHDTQYF.

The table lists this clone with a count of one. The CDR3 here is CASSLLAGSTDTQYF. The CDR3 DNA reads TGCGCCAGCAGTTTGCTAGCGGGTAGCACAGATACGCAGTATTTT. The chain is built from TRBV10-2 and TRBJ2-3; TRBD2 agrees at 8 bases. This CDR3 comprises 15 residues. V shed 5 bases, J shed 0 bases, and the junction held 4 bases outside the gene matches. Germline V gene data show CDR1 as WSHSY and CDR2 as SAAADI.

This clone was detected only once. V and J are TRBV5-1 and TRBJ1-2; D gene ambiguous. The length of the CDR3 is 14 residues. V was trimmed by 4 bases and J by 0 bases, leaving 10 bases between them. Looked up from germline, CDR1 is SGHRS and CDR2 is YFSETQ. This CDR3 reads CASSTDQANYGYTF. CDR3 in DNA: TGCGCCAGCAGCACAGATCAAGCTAACTATGGCTACACCTTC.

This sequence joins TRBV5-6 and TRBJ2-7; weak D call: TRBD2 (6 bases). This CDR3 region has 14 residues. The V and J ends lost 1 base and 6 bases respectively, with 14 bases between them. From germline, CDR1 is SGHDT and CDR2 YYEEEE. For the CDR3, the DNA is TGTGCCAGCAGCTTGTACGGGGGTCAAGGCGAGCAGTACTTC. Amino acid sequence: CASSLYGGQGEQYF.

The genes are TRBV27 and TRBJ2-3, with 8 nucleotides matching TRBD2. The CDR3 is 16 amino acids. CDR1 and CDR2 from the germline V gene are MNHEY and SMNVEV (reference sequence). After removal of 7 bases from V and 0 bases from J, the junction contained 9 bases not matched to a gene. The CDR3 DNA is TGTGCCAGCACCATGATTAGCGGGGATAGCACAGATACGCAGTATTTT. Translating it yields CASTMISGDSTDTQYF.

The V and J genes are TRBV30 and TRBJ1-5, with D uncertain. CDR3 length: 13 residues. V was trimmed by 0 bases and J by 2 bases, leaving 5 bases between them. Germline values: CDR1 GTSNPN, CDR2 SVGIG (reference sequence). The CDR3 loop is CAWSVLGNQPQHF. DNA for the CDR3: TGTGCCTGGAGTGTACTGGGCAATCAGCCCCAGCATTTT.

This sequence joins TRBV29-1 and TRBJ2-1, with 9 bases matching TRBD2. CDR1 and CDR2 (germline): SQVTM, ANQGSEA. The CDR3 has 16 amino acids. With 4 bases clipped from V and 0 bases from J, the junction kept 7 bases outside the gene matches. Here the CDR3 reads CSVGRGSGSSYNEQFF. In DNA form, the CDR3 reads TGCAGCGTTGGGAGGGGTAGCGGGAGCTCCTACAATGAGCAGTTCTTC.

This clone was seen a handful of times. The chain's CDR3 is CALIRTGYNSPLHF. The CDR3 nucleotides read TGTGCCTTGATCCGGACAGGGTATAATTCACCCCTCCACTTT. This sequence joins TRBV30 and TRBJ1-6; 8 positions match TRBD1. CDR3 length equals 14 residues. Germline trimming cut 7 bases from V and 4 bases from J; bases unmatched to any gene: 6. The V gene's germline CDR1 is GTSNPN and CDR2 SVGIG (reference sequence).

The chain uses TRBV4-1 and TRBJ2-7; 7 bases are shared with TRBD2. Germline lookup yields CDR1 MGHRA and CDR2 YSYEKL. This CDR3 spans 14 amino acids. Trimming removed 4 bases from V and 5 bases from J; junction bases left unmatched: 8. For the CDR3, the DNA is TGCGCCAGCAGCCTGGGGGGAGGGGCCGACGAGCAGTACTTC. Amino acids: CASSLGGGADEQYF.

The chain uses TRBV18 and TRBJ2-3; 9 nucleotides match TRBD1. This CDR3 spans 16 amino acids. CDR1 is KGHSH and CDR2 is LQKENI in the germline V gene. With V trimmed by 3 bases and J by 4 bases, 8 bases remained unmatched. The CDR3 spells CASSPVKDRGPDTQYF. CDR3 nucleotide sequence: TGTGCCAGCTCACCGGTCAAGGACAGGGGTCCAGATACGCAGTATTTT.

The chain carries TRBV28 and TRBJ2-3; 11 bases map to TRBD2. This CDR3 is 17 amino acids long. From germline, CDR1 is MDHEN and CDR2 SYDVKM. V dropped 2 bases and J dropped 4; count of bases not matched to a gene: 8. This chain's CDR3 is CASSLPLAGGLADTQYF. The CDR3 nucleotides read TGTGCCAGCAGTTTACCCTTAGCGGGAGGGCTAGCAGATACGCAGTATTTT.

The CDR3 region has the DNA TGTGCCGCAAAGGAACAGGGGGAAGGGGACGAGCAGTACTTC. Encoded protein: CAAKEQGEGDEQYF. The rearrangement uses TRBV21-1 and TRBJ2-7; TRBD1, the table's D call, lacks a check against the DNA. TRBV21-1 is assigned pseudogene status. The CDR3 extends over 14 amino acids.

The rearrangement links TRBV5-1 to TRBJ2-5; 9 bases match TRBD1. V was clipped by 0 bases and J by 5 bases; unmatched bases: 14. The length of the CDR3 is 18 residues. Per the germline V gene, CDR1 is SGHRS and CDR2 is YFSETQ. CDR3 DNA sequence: TGCGCCAGCAGCTTGGTGGGCGGCGGGGACAGGGTCCGGGAGACCCAGTACTTC. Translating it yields CASSLVGGGDRVRETQYF.

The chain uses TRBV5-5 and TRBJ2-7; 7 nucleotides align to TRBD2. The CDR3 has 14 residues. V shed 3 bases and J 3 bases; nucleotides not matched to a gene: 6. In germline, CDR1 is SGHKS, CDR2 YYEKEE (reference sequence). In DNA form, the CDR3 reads TGTGCCAGCAGCTCCCAGGTAGCGGGCTACGAGCAGTACTTC. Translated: CASSSQVAGYEQYF.

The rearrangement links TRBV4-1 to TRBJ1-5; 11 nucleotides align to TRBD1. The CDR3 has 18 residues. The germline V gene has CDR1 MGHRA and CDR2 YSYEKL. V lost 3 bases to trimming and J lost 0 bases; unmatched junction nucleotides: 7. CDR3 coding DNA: TGCGCCAGCAGCCACGGGACAGGGGGGGCCTATAGCAATCAGCCCCAGCATTTT. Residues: CASSHGTGGAYSNQPQHF.

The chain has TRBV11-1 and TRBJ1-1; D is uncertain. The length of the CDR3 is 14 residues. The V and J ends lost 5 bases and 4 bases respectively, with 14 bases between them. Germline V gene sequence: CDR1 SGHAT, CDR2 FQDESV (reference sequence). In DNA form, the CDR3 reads TGTGCCAGCAGCCCCCCACGGAGAGGCACTGAAGCTTTCTTT. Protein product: CASSPPRRGTEAFF.

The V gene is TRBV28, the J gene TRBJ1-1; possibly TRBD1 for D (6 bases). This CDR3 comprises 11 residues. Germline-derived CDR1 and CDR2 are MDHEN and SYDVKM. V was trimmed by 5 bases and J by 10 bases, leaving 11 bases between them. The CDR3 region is CASSQGTTAFF. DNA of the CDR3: TGTGCCAGCAGTCAAGGGACAACAGCTTTCTTT.

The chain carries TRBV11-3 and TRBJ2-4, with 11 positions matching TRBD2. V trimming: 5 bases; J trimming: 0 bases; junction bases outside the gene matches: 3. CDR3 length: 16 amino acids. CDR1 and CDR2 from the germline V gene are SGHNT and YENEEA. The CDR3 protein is CASSVAGGVAKNIQYF. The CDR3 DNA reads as TGTGCCAGCAGCGTAGCGGGGGGGGTAGCCAAAAACATTCAGTACTTC. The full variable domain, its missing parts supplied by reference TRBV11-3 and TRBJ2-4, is EAGVVQSPRYKIIEKKQPVAFWCNPISGHNTLYWYLQNLGQGPELLIRYENEEAVDDSQLPKDRFSAERLKGVDSTLKIQPAELGDSAVYLCASSVAGGVAKNIQYFGAGTRLSVL.

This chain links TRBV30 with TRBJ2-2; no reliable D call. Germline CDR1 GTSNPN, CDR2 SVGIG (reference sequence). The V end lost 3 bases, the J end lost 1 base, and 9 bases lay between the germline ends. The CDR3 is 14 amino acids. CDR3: CAWRVGRNTGELFF. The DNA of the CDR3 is TGTGCCTGGAGGGTGGGCAGGAACACCGGGGAGCTGTTTTTT.

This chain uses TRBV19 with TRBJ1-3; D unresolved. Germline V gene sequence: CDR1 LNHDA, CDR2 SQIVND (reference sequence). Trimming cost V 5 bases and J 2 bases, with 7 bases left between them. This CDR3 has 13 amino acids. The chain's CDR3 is CASSPYTGNTIYF. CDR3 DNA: TGTGCCAGTAGTCCATACACTGGAAACACCATATATTTT.

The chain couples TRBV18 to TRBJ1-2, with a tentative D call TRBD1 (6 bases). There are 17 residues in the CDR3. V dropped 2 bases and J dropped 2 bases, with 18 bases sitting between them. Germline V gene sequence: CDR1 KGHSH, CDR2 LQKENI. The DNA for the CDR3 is TGTGCCAGCTCACCAACACAGGGCACTGTAGGAAACTATGGCTACACCTTC. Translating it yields CASSPTQGTVGNYGYTF.